A single sample gave rise to the 28 T cell receptor beta chains below, sequenced in a study of shared clonotypes between healthy human individuals. Sequencing was performed with immunoSEQ multiplex PCR; in TCRdb, only in-frame clones are kept and a portion is missing. The data hold under 200,000 clones, with 90% to 95% observed a single time. Material: naive CD4+ T cells sorted from blood. Subset reported: CD45RA+ positively selected. These receptor sequences come from a woman aged 30 to 39 in good health.

The genes are TRBV5-1 and TRBJ2-7; 9 positions agree with TRBD1. Germline V gene lookup returns CDR1 SGHRS and CDR2 YFSETQ. The CDR3 contains 14 residues. The junction had 4 bases not matched to a gene; V was cut back by 0 bases and J by 6 bases. The CDR3 loop is CASSLATGGGEQYF. For the CDR3, the DNA is TGCGCCAGCAGCTTGGCCACAGGGGGCGGCGAGCAGTACTTC.

The chain uses TRBV25-1 and TRBJ2-1; possible D gene TRBD2, 6 bases. The CDR3 spans 15 residues. Germline loops: CDR1 MGHDK, CDR2 SYGVNS. Trimming cost V 2 bases and J 6 bases, with 14 bases left between them. The CDR3 is CASSEVRAGGNEQFF. CDR3 coding DNA: TGTGCCAGCAGTGAAGTAAGAGCCGGGGGCAATGAGCAGTTCTTC.

V gene TRBV10-3 combines with J gene TRBJ2-7; 7 bases agree with TRBD1. Germline lookup yields CDR1 ENHRY and CDR2 SYGVKD. The CDR3 totals 13 residues. Trimming at V came to 7 bases and at J to 4 bases, leaving 7 bases not matched to a gene. CDR3 DNA: TGTGCCATCACCCAAGAGGGGGCTTACGAGCAGTACTTC. Translated: CAITQEGAYEQYF.

This chain joins TRBV18 and TRBJ2-5; 8 nucleotides match TRBD1. V shed 3 bases, J shed 5 bases, and the junction held 5 bases outside the gene matches. The germline CDR1 and CDR2 sequences are KGHSH and LQKENI. The CDR3 extends over 14 amino acids. CDR3 DNA sequence: TGTGCCAGCTCACCTCAGGGGGCTCGGGAGACCCAGTACTTC. Translation: CASSPQGARETQYF.

The gene calls are TRBV27 and TRBJ1-1; D is uncertain. CDR1 is MNHEY, CDR2 SMNVEV, per germline (reference sequence). Deletions cut 8 bases from V and 0 bases from J, with 22 bases between. This CDR3 comprises 17 residues. CDR3 sequence reads: CASVPISRRPLNTEAFF. The CDR3 nucleotides read TGTGCCAGCGTCCCTATTTCAAGACGACCTTTGAACACTGAAGCTTTCTTT.

The gene calls are TRBV7-2 and TRBJ1-2; 7 bases agree with TRBD1. CDR1 is SGHTA, CDR2 FQGNSA, per germline. The V and J ends lost 5 bases and 5 bases, in that order; junction bases with no gene match: 8. The CDR3 is made up of 14 amino acids. The CDR3 sequence: CASSPGTEEYGYTF. CDR3 nucleotides: TGTGCCAGCAGCCCCGGGACAGAAGAATATGGCTACACCTTC.

This chain uses TRBV5-1 with TRBJ2-1, with 7 bases identical to TRBD1. Per germline, CDR1 SGHRS and CDR2 YFSETQ. The V and J ends lost 4 bases and 5 bases, in that order; junction bases with no gene match: 9. The CDR3 length is 15 residues. Here the CDR3 reads CASSHWWTGNNEQFF. The CDR3 DNA reads TGCGCCAGCAGCCACTGGTGGACAGGTAACAATGAGCAGTTCTTC.

The rearrangement joins TRBV7-9 to TRBJ2-1, with 8 bases aligning to TRBD1. The CDR3 totals 15 residues. The V segment lost 1 base and the J segment 5 bases; nucleotides outside the gene matches: 4. Germline V gene sequence: CDR1 SEHNR, CDR2 FQNEAQ (reference sequence). For the CDR3, the DNA is TGTGCCAGCAGCTTAGGACAGGGGCCTAACAATGAGCAGTTCTTC. This sequence encodes CASSLGQGPNNEQFF.

The V gene is TRBV27, the J gene TRBJ2-1; D is perhaps TRBD1 (7 bases). The V end was cut by 10 bases, the J end by 0 bases, with 13 bases between. The CDR3 loop spans 14 amino acids. Germline CDR1 and CDR2: MNHEY and SMNVEV (reference sequence). The CDR3 region has the DNA TGTGCCATCAGGGGGGAGAGCTCCTACAATGAGCAGTTCTTC. It yields the protein CAIRGESSYNEQFF.

The genes are TRBV6-1 and TRBJ1-5, with 8 bases aligning to TRBD1. This CDR3 has 16 residues. Germline loops: CDR1 MNHNS, CDR2 SASEGT. V lost 3 bases, J lost 0 bases, and 4 bases stayed unmatched. The CDR3: CASSDPDRGSNQPQHF. Written as DNA, the CDR3 is TGTGCCAGCAGTGACCCTGACAGGGGTAGCAATCAGCCCCAGCATTTT.

This rearrangement joins TRBV18 to TRBJ1-1; 9 bases fit TRBD1. Losses at the gene ends were 3 bases for V and 1 base for J; bases not matched to a gene: 3. This CDR3 comprises 15 residues. Per the germline V gene, CDR1 is KGHSH and CDR2 is LQKENI. CDR3 DNA sequence: TGTGCCAGCTCACCGGTGGGACAGGGGAACACTGAAGCTTTCTTT. It yields the protein CASSPVGQGNTEAFF. Full variable domain (outside the CDR3, taken from reference TRBV18 and TRBJ1-1): NAGVMQNPRHLVRRRGQEARLRCSPMKGHSHVYWYRQLPEEGLKFMVYLQKENIIDESGMPKERFSAEFPKEGPSILRIQQVVRGDSAAYFCASSPVGQGNTEAFFGQGTRLTVV.

The chain links TRBV30 to TRBJ1-5, with D unresolved. CDR1 GTSNPN and CDR2 SVGIG come from the germline V gene (reference sequence). The CDR3 is made up of 14 amino acids. V dropped 2 bases and J dropped 1 base, with 9 bases sitting between them. Here the CDR3 reads CAWSPGISNQPQHF. CDR3 nucleotides: TGTGCCTGGAGTCCTGGGATAAGCAATCAGCCCCAGCATTTT.

V usage is TRBV5-1 and J usage is TRBJ1-4; TRBD1 matches at 11 bases. From germline, CDR1 is SGHRS and CDR2 YFSETQ. Trimming at V came to 5 bases and at J to 7 bases, leaving 13 bases not matched to a gene. This CDR3 comprises 17 residues. CDR3 residues: CASSTGTGGPESEKLFF. In nucleotides, the CDR3 is TGCGCCAGCAGTACCGGGACAGGGGGGCCCGAGAGTGAAAAACTGTTTTTT.

The chain carries TRBV6-1 and TRBJ2-7, with unresolved D. In germline, CDR1 is MNHNS, CDR2 SASEGT. V lost 5 bases to trimming and J lost 2 bases, with 13 bases between them. The CDR3 contains 14 residues. Written as DNA, the CDR3 is TGTGCCAGCAGTCCGAACGACTTAGCCTACGAGCAGTACTTC. Its translation: CASSPNDLAYEQYF.

This sequence joins TRBV19 and TRBJ2-7; D possibly corresponds to TRBD1 (5 bases). The V end lost 5 bases, the J end lost 2 bases, and 19 bases lay between the germline ends. CDR3 length: 16 amino acids. Germline CDR1 reads LNHDA; CDR2 reads SQIVND (reference sequence). The CDR3 DNA follows: TGTGCCAGTAGTTCGGGCGACAGTTTACTTACCTACGAGCAGTACTTC. Protein: CASSSGDSLLTYEQYF.

The genes are TRBV6-1 and TRBJ1-1, with D maybe TRBD1 (5 bases). The CDR3 extends over 14 amino acids. Looked up from germline, CDR1 is MNHNS and CDR2 is SASEGT. Trimming stripped 2 bases from V and 2 bases from J, with 9 bases between. Here the CDR3 reads CASSERGDNTEAFF. As DNA, the CDR3 is TGTGCCAGCAGTGAACGGGGCGATAACACTGAAGCTTTCTTT.

The chain carries TRBV29-1 and TRBJ2-7, with 10 bases identical to TRBD1. Germline CDR1 and CDR2: SQVTM and ANQGSEA. Trimming removed 7 bases from V and 7 bases from J; junction bases left unmatched: 16. The CDR3 contains 15 residues. DNA of the CDR3: TGCAGCGCGGCCTATCCGGGACAGGGGAAGGATGAGCAGTACTTC. Residues: CSAAYPGQGKDEQYF.

This CDR3 is CATSRGQGGYEQYF. Here the CDR3 DNA reads TGTGCCACCAGCCGGGGACAGGGTGGTTACGAGCAGTACTTC. The chain couples TRBV15 to TRBJ2-7; TRBD1 agrees at 9 bases. The CDR3 length is 14 residues. Germline CDR1 is LNHNV and CDR2 is YYDKDF (reference sequence). Trimming at V came to 5 bases and at J to 4 bases, leaving 6 bases not matched to a gene.

The V gene is TRBV18, the J gene TRBJ2-3; possible D gene TRBD2, 7 bases. The V end was cut by 4 bases, the J end by 6 bases, with 20 bases between. There are 16 residues in the CDR3. The V gene's germline CDR1 is KGHSH and CDR2 LQKENI. This CDR3 reads CASSLGGAGAGDTQYF. CDR3 DNA sequence: TGTGCCAGCTCACTTGGGGGCGCGGGAGCAGGGGATACGCAGTATTTT.

V usage is TRBV18 and J usage is TRBJ1-2, with D possibly TRBD1 on 6 matching bases. V dropped 1 base and J dropped 3 bases, with 9 bases sitting between them. Germline CDR1 KGHSH, CDR2 LQKENI. The CDR3 runs to 14 residues. The CDR3 here is CASSPLDRHYGYTF. The DNA for the CDR3 is TGTGCCAGCTCACCACTGGACAGACACTATGGCTACACCTTC.

V usage is TRBV7-8 and J usage is TRBJ2-7; D gene uncertain. The CDR3 has 15 residues. Germline CDR1 is SGHVS and CDR2 is FQNEAQ. Between the trimmed V and J ends, which lost 0 bases and 0 bases, there was a span of 9 bases. This CDR3 is CASSLARSASYEQYF. The CDR3 region has the DNA TGTGCCAGCAGCTTAGCTAGATCGGCCTCCTACGAGCAGTACTTC.

The V gene is TRBV29-1, the J gene TRBJ2-6; 8 nucleotides line up with TRBD1. Germline CDR1 and CDR2: SQVTM and ANQGSEA. CDR3 length: 16 amino acids. Unmatched junction bases numbered 9, after V lost 6 bases and J lost 2 bases. The CDR3 DNA is TGCAGCGTCAGCGGACAGGGAACTGCTGGGGCCAACGTCCTGACTTTC. Protein sequence: CSVSGQGTAGANVLTF. The variable domain in full, completed from reference TRBV29-1 and TRBJ2-6, reads SAVISQKPSRDICQRGTSLTIQCQVDSQVTMMFWYRQQPGQSLTLIATANQGSEATYESGFVIDKFPISRPNLTFSTLTVSNMSPEDSSIYLCSVSGQGTAGANVLTFGAGSRLTVL.

The V and J genes are TRBV5-1 and TRBJ2-2, with TRBD2 identical over 9 bases. Losses at the gene ends were 5 bases for V and 2 bases for J; bases not matched to a gene: 7. In germline, CDR1 is SGHRS, CDR2 YFSETQ. CDR3 size: 16 residues. CDR3 loop: CASSRAGGPNTGELFF. In DNA, the CDR3 is TGCGCCAGCAGTAGAGCGGGAGGCCCCAACACCGGGGAGCTGTTTTTT.

The chain uses TRBV5-6 and TRBJ2-2; D is ambiguous. This CDR3 spans 18 amino acids. The V gene's germline CDR1 is SGHDT and CDR2 YYEEEE. Deletions cut 0 bases from V and 2 bases from J, with 17 bases between. The CDR3 DNA sequence: TGTGCCAGCAGCTTGGCGTTTGGAACTGGGAAAAACACCGGGGAGCTGTTTTTT. Translated: CASSLAFGTGKNTGELFF.

The J gene is TRBJ2-1, the V gene TRBV5-1; the D is unclear. Germline-derived CDR1 and CDR2 are SGHRS and YFSETQ. V was cut by 0 bases and J by 9 bases, with 10 bases left in between. This CDR3 contains 13 residues. CDR3 DNA sequence: TGCGCCAGCAGCTTGGCAGGTACCCCTGAGCAGTTCTTC. It translates to CASSLAGTPEQFF. Full variable domain (remainder filled in from reference TRBV5-1 and TRBJ2-1): KAGVTQTPRYLIKTRGQQVTLSCSPISGHRSVSWYQQTPGQGLQFLFEYFSETQRNKGNFPGRFSGRQFSNSRSEMNVSTLELGDSALYLCASSLAGTPEQFFGPGTRLTVL.

The gene calls are TRBV19 and TRBJ2-3; no reliable D call. The ends were cut back, 4 bases at V and 0 bases at J, with 14 bases in the middle. This CDR3 contains 16 residues. Germline V gives CDR1 LNHDA, CDR2 SQIVND (reference sequence). CDR3 nucleotides: TGTGCCAGTAGTAAAGTACGCGAATCTAGCACAGATACGCAGTATTTT. Residues: CASSKVRESSTDTQYF.

The chain combines TRBV19 with TRBJ2-7; 9 bases line up with TRBD1. The germline V gene encodes CDR1 LNHDA and CDR2 SQIVND (reference sequence). The junction had 1 base not matched to a gene; V was cut back by 4 bases and J by 3 bases. The length of the CDR3 is 13 residues. CDR3 residues: CASSTTGGYEQYF. CDR3 DNA: TGTGCCAGTAGTACGACAGGGGGCTACGAGCAGTACTTC.

The J gene is TRBJ2-5, the V gene TRBV7-9; 9 bases map to TRBD2. The DNA end is more similar to TRBJ2-7, so the J call may be wrong. CDR1 is SEHNR, CDR2 FQNEAQ, per germline (reference sequence). The CDR3 consists of 16 residues. CDR3 residues: CASSFNPGLADYEQYF. CDR3 coding DNA: TGTGCCAGCAGCTTCAACCCGGGACTAGCCGATTACGAGCAGTACTTC.